The subject of this entry is one T cell receptor beta chain. Its specificity is unknown. The sample originates from a study of CXCR3-negative and CXCR3-positive naive CD8 T cells. Study-wide context: About 150 million TRB reads were obtained in total, which works out to about 1.5 +/- 0.3 million per library. The study's findings and limits: Naive cells that were CXCR3-positive had more hydrophobic TRB CDR3s (compared with CXCR3-negative naive cells). Partly lower CXCR3 expression followed cryopreservation, and most assays relied on fresh PBMCs.

The TRB libraries of cDNA were built by UMI-labeled 5' RACE. TCRdb reprocessed the 5' RACE reads; each CDR3 protein has one entry and no DNA is given. The sample holds tens of thousands of distinct CDR3 sequences. The CDR3 is made up of 15 amino acids. The germline V gene has CDR1 MDHEN and CDR2 SYDVKM. The clonotype originates from a human donor in good health. Some clones in this sample may be carry-over from other donors' samples. The chain recombines TRBV28 with TRBJ2-5; TCRdb calls TRBD2, which cannot be checked without DNA. The sample consisted of naive CXCR3- CD8+ T cells from blood. Subset meaning: CD45RO-CCR7+CD27+CD95- naive CD8+ T cells lacking CXCR3 (TNR3-). The CDR3 region is CASSHPTSGKETQYF.